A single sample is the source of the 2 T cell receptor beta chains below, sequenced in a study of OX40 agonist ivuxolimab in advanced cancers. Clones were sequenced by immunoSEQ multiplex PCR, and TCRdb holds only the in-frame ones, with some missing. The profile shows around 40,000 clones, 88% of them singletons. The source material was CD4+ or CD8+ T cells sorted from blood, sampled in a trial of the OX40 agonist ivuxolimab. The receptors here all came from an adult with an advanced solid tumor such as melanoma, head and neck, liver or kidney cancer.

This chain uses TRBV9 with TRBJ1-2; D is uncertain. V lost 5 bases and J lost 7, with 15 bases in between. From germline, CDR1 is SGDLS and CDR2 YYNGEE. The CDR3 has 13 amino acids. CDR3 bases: TGTGCCAGCAGTCCGCGGGCTGTGCCTGGCTACACCTTC. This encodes CASSPRAVPGYTF.

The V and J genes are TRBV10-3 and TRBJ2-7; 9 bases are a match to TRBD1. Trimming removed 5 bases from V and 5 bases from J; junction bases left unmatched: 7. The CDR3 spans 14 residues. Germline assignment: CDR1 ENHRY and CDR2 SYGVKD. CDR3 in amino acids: CAISMTGGRDEQYF. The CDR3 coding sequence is TGTGCCATCAGTATGACAGGGGGACGGGACGAGCAGTACTTC.